The clone carrying this T cell receptor (beta chain) was picked up a small number of times. Deletions cut 2 bases from V and 5 bases from J, with 10 bases between. CDR1 and CDR2 from the germline V gene are MNHEY and SVGEGT. CDR3 length: 14 residues. This sample is part of a study of T-cell memory formation after mild COVID-19. Using its own MiXCR run on the 5' RACE reads, TCRdb lists one record per CDR3 protein. The table lists roughly 350,000 distinct CDR3 sequences, approximately 15% of them singletons. The sequencing sample was made of PBMCs or a T cell subset sorted from them (not recorded which). The chain recombines TRBV6-2 or TRBV6-3 with TRBJ1-5, with unresolved D. The receptor was derived from a man between 18 and 35 years old who had mild COVID-19 (a few samples of this study predate the infection). Cell type and time point are not known. The CDR3 protein is CASSYGRWDQPQHF. CDR3 sequence (DNA): TGTGCCAGCAGTTACGGCAGGTGGGATCAGCCCCAGCATTTT.